Listed below are T cell receptor beta chains from one sample, sequenced in a study of T cell responses to AZD1222 COVID-19 vaccine. TCRdb's table, derived via immunoSEQ multiplex PCR, lists solely in-frame clones and lacks some. This table holds under 200,000 clones, around nine tenths found once. The source material was peripheral blood, sampled 28 days after the second dose of the MenACWY control vaccine. The receptors here all came from an adult who received the MenACWY meningococcal vaccine as a control. Each CDR3 is given with its conserved first and last residue. Fields, in order: clone size, V gene, D gene, J gene, CDR3 protein, CDR3 DNA. The D gene is left open where the match is weak. Not every row has a clone size; where given, it reads once, few, many or a size class.

>.|TRBV7-8|.|TRBJ1-1
CASSSGRGNTEAFF
TGTGCCAGCAGCTCAGGTCGGGGGAACACTGAAGCTTTCTTT
>.|TRBV6-1|TRBD1|TRBJ1-2
CASSEPTGAGYGYTF
TGTGCCAGCAGTGAACCCACAGGGGCAGGCTATGGCTACACCTTC
>.|TRBV3-1/TRBV3-2|.|TRBJ1-1
CASSQRTVGTEAFF
TGTGCCAGCAGCCAACGGACGGTGGGCACTGAAGCTTTCTTT
>.|TRBV4-2|.|TRBJ1-1
CASNLPEKGEAFF
TGTGCCAGCAACCTACCAGAGAAGGGGGAAGCTTTCTTT
>.|TRBV10-3|.|TRBJ1-5
CAISAFFASDRHSNQPQHF
TGTGCCATCAGTGCATTTTTCGCATCAGACCGCCATAGCAATCAGCCCCAGCATTTT
>.|TRBV7-2|.|TRBJ2-1
CASGEKEGSYNEQFF
TGTGCCAGCGGAGAAAAGGAGGGCTCCTACAATGAGCAGTTCTTC
>.|TRBV28|TRBD2|TRBJ2-7
CASTEGTGRTYEQYF
TGTGCCAGCACCGAAGGGACCGGGAGGACCTACGAGCAGTACTTC
>.|TRBV11-2|TRBD2|TRBJ2-1
CASRREGTSERNEQFF
TGTGCCAGCAGACGAGAAGGGACTAGCGAGAGGAATGAGCAGTTCTTC
>.|TRBV7-9|.|TRBJ2-1
CASSLTTGTRFHEQFF
TGTGCCAGCAGCTTAACGACCGGGACCAGATTCCATGAGCAGTTCTTC
>.|TRBV13|.|TRBJ1-2
CASSSRTAQGGLLGYTF
TGTGCCAGCAGCTCAAGGACAGCTCAAGGGGGTCTTCTTGGCTACACCTTC
>.|TRBV3-1/TRBV3-2|TRBD1|TRBJ1-6
CASRGQNSPLHF
TGTGCCAGCCGGGGACAGAATTCACCCCTCCACTTT
>.|TRBV28|.|TRBJ1-1
CASSLLGLRRRGTEAFF
TGTGCCAGCAGTTTGCTGGGACTCCGGCGGAGGGGAACTGAAGCTTTCTTT
>.|TRBV28|.|TRBJ2-2
CASSLWALLSGELFF
TGTGCCAGCAGTTTATGGGCCCTGCTATCCGGGGAGCTGTTTTTT
>.|TRBV9|.|TRBJ1-2
CASSEGHYGYTF
TGTGCCAGCAGCGAGGGGCACTATGGCTACACCTTC
>.|TRBV7-2|.|TRBJ1-1
CASSLSWGPEAFF
TGTGCCAGCAGCTTAAGTTGGGGACCTGAAGCTTTCTTT
>.|TRBV6-5|TRBD1|TRBJ2-1
CASSRQGPYNEQFF
TGTGCCAGCAGTCGACAGGGCCCCTACAATGAGCAGTTCTTC
>.|TRBV7-2|TRBD1|TRBJ1-5
CASSWTGTQPQHF
TGTGCCAGCAGCTGGACAGGGACTCAGCCCCAGCATTTT
>.|TRBV21-1|.|TRBJ2-7
CASSPRRGCYGEQYF
TGTGCCAGCTCTCCCCGCAGGGGATGCTACGGGGAGCAGTACTTC
>once|TRBV5-6|.|TRBJ1-5
CASSADRHNQPQHF
TGTGCCAGCAGCGCTGACAGACACAATCAGCCCCAGCATTTT
>few|TRBV6-6|.|TRBJ2-7
CASSPQQQGTYEQYF
TGTGCCAGCAGTCCCCAACAGCAGGGGACCTACGAGCAGTACTTC
>.|TRBV19|TRBD1|TRBJ2-3
CASSSRTGLLDTQYF
TGTGCCAGTAGTTCCAGGACAGGGCTACTAGATACGCAGTATTTT
>.|TRBV28|TRBD2|TRBJ2-4
CASSSPTSGRAKNIQYF
TGTGCCAGCAGTTCCCCAACTAGCGGGAGGGCCAAAAACATTCAGTACTTC
>.|TRBV4-1|.|TRBJ1-1
CASSPPNTEAFF
TGCGCCAGCAGCCCTCCTAACACTGAAGCTTTCTTT
>.|TRBV11-3|.|TRBJ2-7
CASSFGRAYEQYF
TGTGCCAGCAGCTTCGGCCGGGCCTACGAGCAGTACTTC